The 2 T cell receptor beta chains listed next were all sequenced from one sample in a study of CD8 T cells in Susac syndrome. Random hexamers served to reverse transcribe roughly 0.45 to 1 ug RNA. TCRdb itself ran the immunoSEQ multiplex PCR reads through MiXCR, one entry per CDR3 protein. The sample lists 160,000 or so distinct CDR3 sequences, just under 95% seen once, with more than 0.13% in the top ten. The specimen was CD4+ T cells from PBMCs. The receptors were sampled from a human donor in good health.

The genes are TRBV19 and TRBJ2-2; no clear D. V lost 7 bases, J lost 2 bases, and 8 bases lay in between. The V gene's germline CDR1 is LNHDA and CDR2 SQIVND (reference sequence). CDR3 length equals 13 residues. For the CDR3, the DNA is TGTGCCAGTACATCCACAAACACCGGGGAGCTGTTTTTT. It yields the protein CASTSTNTGELFF.

The gene calls are TRBV3-1 and TRBJ1-5, with D hard to call. V lost 1 base, J lost 4 bases, and 5 bases lay in between. The germline V gene encodes CDR1 LGHDT and CDR2 YNNKEL (reference sequence). The length of the CDR3 is 13 residues. CDR3 in DNA: TGTGCCAGCAGCCAAGTGGGAAATCAGCCCCAGCATTTT. Translating it yields CASSQVGNQPQHF.